The 25 T cell receptor beta chains reported below all come from one sample, sequenced in a study of T-cell reconstitution after alpha-beta-depleted transplantation in children. A library of TCRbeta sequences, prepared with unique molecular identifiers, was generated. TCRdb called the PCR reads again in MiXCR, with one record for every CDR3 protein. The table records fewer than 550,000 distinct CDR3 sequences, roughly an eighth of them present only once. Material: PBMCs, mostly from graft donor cells, obtained 180 days after TCRalphabeta/CD19-depleted stem cell transplant. Receptor source: a female patient between 2 and 10 years old who had a stem cell transplant for aplastic anemia, so the T cells may come from the graft donor.

The chain uses TRBV20-1 and TRBJ2-1; 8 nucleotides align to TRBD1. The CDR3 extends over 16 amino acids. The V gene's germline CDR1 is DFQATT and CDR2 SNEGSKA (reference sequence). With V trimmed by 2 bases and J by 7 bases, 13 bases remained unmatched. Here the CDR3 DNA reads TGCAGTGCTAGATTTGGGGGCAGGGGGCTGGGGAATGAGCAGTTCTTC. Encoded protein: CSARFGGRGLGNEQFF.

This clonotype was seen a few times. The rearrangement joins TRBV19 to TRBJ1-2; 8 bases map to TRBD1. CDR3 length: 16 amino acids. CDR1 is LNHDA, CDR2 SQIVND, per germline (reference sequence). V trimming: 7 bases; J trimming: 4 bases; junction bases outside the gene matches: 14. The CDR3 loop is CASTISLRTGPYGYTF. The CDR3 DNA sequence: TGTGCCAGTACCATATCCCTGAGGACAGGGCCCTATGGCTACACCTTC.

This clonotype was seen repeatedly, ten times or more. V and J are TRBV5-1 and TRBJ2-7; TRBD2 agrees at 11 bases. CDR1 and CDR2 from the germline V gene are SGHRS and YFSETQ. This CDR3 spans 14 amino acids. V gave up 0 bases and J gave up 6 bases; unmatched junction bases: 2. CDR3 coding DNA: TGCGCCAGCAGCTTGGTTAGCGGGAGGGTCGAGCAGTACTTC. Protein sequence: CASSLVSGRVEQYF.

This clonotype was found a few times. The chain joins TRBV28 to TRBJ2-7, with 8 nucleotides matching TRBD1. Unmatched junction bases numbered 10, after V lost 2 bases and J lost 7 bases. The CDR3 is 15 amino acids. Germline V gene lookup returns CDR1 MDHEN and CDR2 SYDVKM. The chain's CDR3 is CASSLIGQGAPEQYF. The CDR3 coding sequence is TGTGCCAGCAGTTTAATCGGGCAGGGGGCGCCGGAGCAGTACTTC.

CDR3: CASSQVRGQGYEPQHF. CDR3 coding DNA: TGTGCCAGCAGCCAAGTGAGGGGACAGGGATATGAGCCCCAGCATTTT. V usage is TRBV4-2 and J usage is TRBJ1-5; 9 bases map to TRBD1. Trimming at V came to 1 base and at J to 8 bases, leaving 9 bases not matched to a gene. Germline CDR1 reads LGHNA; CDR2 reads YNFKEQ. The CDR3 is 16 amino acids.

This clonotype was seen ten or more times. The J gene is TRBJ1-2, the V gene TRBV5-1; D remains unclear. V lost 0 bases and J 8 bases, leaving 11 bases between the germline ends. The CDR3 consists of 13 residues. CDR1 SGHRS and CDR2 YFSETQ come from the germline V gene. CDR3 bases: TGCGCCAGCAGCTTGGCCGAGGATTCGGGCTACACCTTC. Its translation is CASSLAEDSGYTF.

This clonotype was recorded at least ten times. The chain employs TRBV12-3 or TRBV12-4 and TRBJ2-7, with D perhaps matching TRBD1 (6 bases). The CDR3 extends over 13 amino acids. V was pared by 6 bases and J by 5 bases, with 14 bases between. CDR3 bases: TGTGCCAGCAGACAGACAGGAACCCACGAGCAGTACTTC. This gives the protein CASRQTGTHEQYF.

In its sample, this clonotype was seen a few times. This chain links TRBV5-1 with TRBJ1-5; D call uncertain. CDR1 and CDR2 (germline): SGHRS, YFSETQ. CDR3 length: 15 residues. V was shortened by 2 bases and J by 3 bases, with 12 bases between the two germline ends. This CDR3 is CASSLLPGYNQPQHF. Here the CDR3 DNA reads TGCGCCAGCAGCTTACTGCCCGGCTACAATCAGCCCCAGCATTTT.

The V gene is TRBV19, the J gene TRBJ2-7, with TRBD2 matching over 9 bases. The V and J ends lost 11 bases and 4 bases, in that order; junction bases with no gene match: 6. Germline loops: CDR1 LNHDA, CDR2 SQIVND (reference sequence). The CDR3 extends over 12 amino acids. The CDR3 nucleotides read TGTGCCGGCCGGACTAGCGAGTACGAGCAGTACGTC. Encoded protein: CAGRTSEYEQYV.

This clonotype was picked up a small number of times. The chain is built from TRBV4-2 and TRBJ1-4; a possible D gene is TRBD1 (5 bases). V lost 4 bases and J lost 0, with 24 bases in between. CDR1 and CDR2 from the germline V gene are LGHNA and YNFKEQ. CDR3 size: 20 residues. The CDR3 sequence: CASSPFWRGGGVATNEKLFF. The CDR3 nucleotides read TGTGCCAGCAGCCCCTTTTGGCGTGGGGGTGGCGTTGCAACTAATGAAAAACTGTTTTTT.

The chain links TRBV28 to TRBJ1-4; tentatively, D is TRBD1 (6 bases). There are 13 residues in the CDR3. Germline-derived CDR1 and CDR2 are MDHEN and SYDVKM. V lost 8 bases, J lost 5 bases, and 12 bases lay in between. In DNA, the CDR3 is TGTGCCAGCGCCCGAGGGGGAAATGAAAAACTGTTTTTT. As protein: CASARGGNEKLFF.

The CDR3 DNA sequence: TGTGCCAGCAGCCCGGGTCGGGGGAAGCGGGGCGTTTCGAACACCGGGGAGCTGTTTTTT. Its protein is CASSPGRGKRGVSNTGELFF. The gene calls are TRBV11-2 and TRBJ2-2, with 7 bases aligning to TRBD2. After removal of 5 bases from V and 0 bases from J, the junction contained 18 bases not matched to a gene. Germline CDR1 is SGHAT and CDR2 is FQNNGV. This CDR3 is 20 amino acids long.

This clonotype was seen a handful of times. The V call is TRBV20-1, the J call TRBJ2-1; 7 bases map to TRBD1. The CDR3 runs 15 residues. The germline V gene encodes CDR1 DFQATT and CDR2 SNEGSKA (reference sequence). The V gene end was trimmed by 5 bases and the J gene end by 0 bases; junction bases not matched to a gene: 7. The CDR3 DNA reads as TGCAGTGCTGAGGGGGCGATGGGCTCCTACAATGAGCAGTTCTTC. It translates to CSAEGAMGSYNEQFF.

This clonotype was picked up many times. The chain combines TRBV20-1 with TRBJ2-7; D could derive from TRBD1 or TRBD2 (5 bases each). Germline CDR1 is DFQATT and CDR2 is SNEGSKA (reference sequence). The length of the CDR3 is 11 residues. The CDR3 is CRGRRGSEQYF. The CDR3 DNA reads as TGCAGGGGACGGCGAGGGAGCGAGCAGTACTTC.

There are a few counts of this clonotype. This chain joins TRBV28 and TRBJ2-5, with D possibly called TRBD1 or TRBD2 (5 bases each). Germline assignment: CDR1 MDHEN and CDR2 SYDVKM. This CDR3 is 15 amino acids long. The V end lost 4 bases, the J end lost 5 bases, and 17 bases lay between the germline ends. The CDR3 DNA sequence: TGTGCCAGCAGTTCACCGGGACGGCCGTCGGAGACCCAGTACTTC. Its protein is CASSSPGRPSETQYF.

The chain joins TRBV4-1 to TRBJ1-1; D may be TRBD1 (6 bases). Per the germline V gene, CDR1 is MGHRA and CDR2 is YSYEKL. V shed 0 bases and J shed 11 bases, with 16 bases lying between them. This CDR3 comprises 14 residues. The CDR3 spells CASSQDRTALGAFF. CDR3 in DNA: TGCGCCAGCAGCCAAGATCGGACAGCCTTAGGGGCTTTCTTT.

V and J are TRBV20-1 and TRBJ2-2; D unclear. The CDR3 is 16 residues long. Germline CDR1 DFQATT, CDR2 SNEGSKA (reference sequence). Between the trimmed V and J ends, which lost 3 bases and 1 base, there was a span of 15 bases. The CDR3 protein is CSASSVGIRNTGELFF. The DNA for the CDR3 is TGCAGTGCTAGCTCTGTGGGAATAAGGAACACCGGGGAGCTGTTTTTT.

V and J are TRBV15 and TRBJ2-2, with D possibly TRBD1 on 5 matching bases. V lost 5 bases to trimming and J lost 1 base, with 8 bases between them. The CDR3 extends over 14 amino acids. CDR1 LNHNV and CDR2 YYDKDF come from the germline V gene (reference sequence). Written as DNA, the CDR3 is TGTGCCACCAGCCGGACAAAGAACACCGGGGAGCTGTTTTTT. It is translated as CATSRTKNTGELFF.

This clonotype was detected many times. The gene calls are TRBV4-3 and TRBJ1-4, with D uncertain. CDR3 size: 15 residues. CDR1 and CDR2 from the germline V gene are LGHNA and YSLEER. Trimming pared 1 base from V and 8 bases from J, leaving 14 bases between. CDR3 sequence reads: CASSQAQREREKLFF. In DNA form, the CDR3 reads TGCGCCAGCAGCCAAGCTCAGAGGGAACGGGAAAAACTGTTTTTT.

The gene calls are TRBV9 and TRBJ2-7, with D perhaps TRBD1 (6 bases). CDR1 is SGDLS and CDR2 is YYNGEE in the germline V gene. The CDR3 contains 14 residues. V lost 4 bases and J 3 bases, leaving 14 bases between the germline ends. CDR3 coding DNA: TGTGCCAGCAGCCTCCCAGGGGTTCGCTACGAGCAGTACTTC. It codes for CASSLPGVRYEQYF.

In this sample, this clonotype turned up a few times. V gene TRBV28 combines with J gene TRBJ2-1; D gene uncertain. This CDR3 region has 11 residues. CDR1 and CDR2 from the germline V gene are MDHEN and SYDVKM. The V end lost 4 bases, the J end lost 8 bases, and 6 bases lay between the germline ends. DNA for the CDR3: TGTGCCAGCAGTTCAGAGGATGAGCAGTTCTTC. It encodes CASSSEDEQFF.

This sequence joins TRBV6-2 or TRBV6-3 and TRBJ2-7; D is undetermined. V lost 0 bases to trimming and J lost 4 bases, with 19 bases between them. The CDR3 sequence is 17 residues long. Looked up from germline, CDR1 is MNHEY and CDR2 is SVGEGT. The CDR3 nucleotides read TGTGCCAGCAGTTACTCCGCCGATGTTGGAGTCCTGTACGAGCAGTACGTC. Translating gives CASSYSADVGVLYEQYV.

In its sample, this clonotype was seen many times. The chain recombines TRBV28 with TRBJ2-5, with 7 bases fitting TRBD2. The CDR3 is made up of 17 amino acids. With 1 base clipped from V and 4 bases from J, the junction kept 12 bases outside the gene matches. Looked up from germline, CDR1 is MDHEN and CDR2 is SYDVKM. This chain's CDR3 is CASSLYYSGRGGETQYF. DNA of the CDR3: TGTGCCAGCAGTTTATATTATTCAGGGAGGGGTGGAGAGACCCAGTACTTC.

The chain joins TRBV5-1 to TRBJ2-5; 12 bases map to TRBD2. The germline gives CDR1 SGHRS, CDR2 YFSETQ. The CDR3 consists of 16 residues. V was clipped by 4 bases and J by 1 base; unmatched bases: 5. Written as DNA, the CDR3 is TGCGCCAGCAGCCCCGGACTAGCGGGATTCCAAGAGACCCAGTACTTC. This encodes CASSPGLAGFQETQYF.

This chain connects TRBV6-1 to TRBJ2-2; no firm D call. Germline-derived CDR1 and CDR2 are MNHNS and SASEGT. The CDR3 consists of 14 residues. Trimming took 6 bases from V and 1 from J, leaving 9 bases between them. CDR3 in amino acids: CASRIVRNTGELFF. For the CDR3, the DNA is TGTGCCAGCAGGATCGTACGGAACACCGGGGAGCTGTTTTTT.